This TCR beta chain is from a study of OX40 agonist ivuxolimab in advanced cancers. Study in general: Patients received ivuxolimab, an intravenous treatment, every 2 weeks at 0.01 to 10 mg/kg. Dose-escalation cases comprised hepatocellular carcinoma, melanoma, renal cell or head and neck cancer.

Only one count was recorded for this clone. The CDR3 has 15 amino acids. CDR1 is SGHRS, CDR2 YFSETQ, per germline. V lost 4 bases to trimming and J lost 3 bases, with 14 bases between them. Peripheral blood came from all dose cohorts at three timepoints. Repertoires were generated with immunoSEQ multiplex PCR, while TCRdb's copy carries only in-frame clones and drops some. The table shows roughly 92,000 clones, with 70% to 85% occurring only once. Sequenced here: CD4+ or CD8+ T cells sorted from blood, sampled in a trial of the OX40 agonist ivuxolimab. The TCR sequence derives from an adult with an advanced solid tumor such as melanoma, head and neck, liver or kidney cancer. The V and J genes are TRBV5-1 and TRBJ2-4, with D possibly TRBD2 on 5 matching bases. CDR3: CASSLWDEGKNIQYF. The CDR3 DNA follows: TGCGCCAGCAGCCTCTGGGATGAGGGCAAAAACATTCAGTACTTC.